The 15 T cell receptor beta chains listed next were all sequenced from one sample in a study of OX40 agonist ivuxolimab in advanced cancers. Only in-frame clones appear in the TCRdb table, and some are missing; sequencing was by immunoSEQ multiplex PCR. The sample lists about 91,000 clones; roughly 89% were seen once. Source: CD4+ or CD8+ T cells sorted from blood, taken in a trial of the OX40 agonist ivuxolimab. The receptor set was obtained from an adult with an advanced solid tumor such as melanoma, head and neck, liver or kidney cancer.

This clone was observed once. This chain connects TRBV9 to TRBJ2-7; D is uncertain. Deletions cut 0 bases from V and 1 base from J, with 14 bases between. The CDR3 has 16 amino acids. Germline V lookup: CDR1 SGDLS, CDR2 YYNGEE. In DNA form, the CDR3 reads TGTGCCAGCAGCGTAGGAAGTAGCCCTATATCCTACGAGCAGTACTTC. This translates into CASSVGSSPISYEQYF.

The CDR3 DNA sequence: TGTGCCAGCAGTTACACGGGACCCGGACAGGGCGAGCAGTACTTC. Its translation: CASSYTGPGQGEQYF. The chain uses TRBV6-5 and TRBJ2-7; TRBD1 matches at 8 bases. Losses at the gene ends were 2 bases for V and 6 bases for J; bases not matched to a gene: 9. The CDR3 totals 15 residues. Germline loops: CDR1 MNHEY, CDR2 SVGAGI.

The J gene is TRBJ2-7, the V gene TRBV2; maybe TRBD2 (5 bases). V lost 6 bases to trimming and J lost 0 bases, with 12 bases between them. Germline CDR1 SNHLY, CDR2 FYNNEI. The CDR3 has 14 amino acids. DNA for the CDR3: TGTGCCAGCAGGCCCAGGAGGAGCTCCTACGAGCAGTACTTC. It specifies CASRPRRSSYEQYF.

The CDR3: CASSGLVGGPLPDTQYF. The CDR3 DNA reads as TGTGCCAGCAGCGGATTAGTGGGGGGGCCTCTTCCAGATACGCAGTATTTT. The genes are TRBV9 and TRBJ2-3, with D possibly TRBD2 on 7 matching bases. The CDR3 length is 17 residues. Germline loops: CDR1 SGDLS, CDR2 YYNGEE. The V end lost 3 bases, the J end lost 4 bases, and 21 bases lay between the germline ends.

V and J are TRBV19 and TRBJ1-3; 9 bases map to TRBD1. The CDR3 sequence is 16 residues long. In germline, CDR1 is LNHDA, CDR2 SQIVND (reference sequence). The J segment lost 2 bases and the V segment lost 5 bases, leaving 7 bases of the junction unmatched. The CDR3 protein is CASSPQTGGTGNTIYF. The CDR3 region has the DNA TGTGCCAGTAGTCCTCAGACAGGGGGGACTGGAAACACCATATATTTT.

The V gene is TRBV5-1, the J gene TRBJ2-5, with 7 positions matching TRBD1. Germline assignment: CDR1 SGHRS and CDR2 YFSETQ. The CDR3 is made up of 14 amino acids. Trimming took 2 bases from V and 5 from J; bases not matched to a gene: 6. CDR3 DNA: TGCGCCAGCAGCTTACAGGGGATCGAGGAGACCCAGTACTTC. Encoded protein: CASSLQGIEETQYF.

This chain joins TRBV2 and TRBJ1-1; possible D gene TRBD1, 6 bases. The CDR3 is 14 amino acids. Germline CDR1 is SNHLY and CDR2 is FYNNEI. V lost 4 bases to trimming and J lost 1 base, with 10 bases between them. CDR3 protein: CASSGPTGNTEAFF. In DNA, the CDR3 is TGTGCCAGCAGTGGACCGACAGGGAACACTGAAGCTTTCTTT. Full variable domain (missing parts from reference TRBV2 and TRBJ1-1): EPEVTQTPSHQVTQMGQEVILRCVPISNHLYFYWYRQILGQKVEFLVSFYNNEISEKSEIFDDQFSVERPDGSNFTLKIRSTKLEDSAMYFCASSGPTGNTEAFFGQGTRLTVV.

The DNA of the CDR3 is TGTGCCAGCTCACCGTCGACAGGGTCGAACACTGAAGCTTTCTTT. It encodes CASSPSTGSNTEAFF. The J gene is TRBJ1-1, the V gene TRBV18, with 7 bases aligning to TRBD1. V was clipped by 3 bases and J by 1 base; unmatched bases: 5. CDR1 is KGHSH and CDR2 is LQKENI in the germline V gene. The CDR3 contains 15 residues.

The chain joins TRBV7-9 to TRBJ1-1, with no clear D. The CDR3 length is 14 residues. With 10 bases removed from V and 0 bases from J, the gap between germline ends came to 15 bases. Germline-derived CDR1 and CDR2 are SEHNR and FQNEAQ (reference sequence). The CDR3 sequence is CANSPEVVNTEAFF. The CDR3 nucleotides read TGTGCCAATTCCCCTGAGGTAGTGAACACTGAAGCTTTCTTT. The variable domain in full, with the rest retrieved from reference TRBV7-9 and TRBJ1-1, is DTGVSQNPRHKITKRGQNVTFRCDPISEHNRLYWYRQTLGQGPEFLTYFQNEAQLEKSRLLSDRFSAERPKGSFSTLEIQRTEQGDSAMYLCANSPEVVNTEAFFGQGTRLTVV.

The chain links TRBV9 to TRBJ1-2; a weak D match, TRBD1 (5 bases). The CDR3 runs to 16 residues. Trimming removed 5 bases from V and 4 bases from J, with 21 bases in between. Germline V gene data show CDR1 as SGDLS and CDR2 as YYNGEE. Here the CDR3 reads CASRHDLGGGGYGYTF. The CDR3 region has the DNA TGTGCCAGCAGACATGACCTGGGTGGGGGAGGCTATGGCTACACCTTC. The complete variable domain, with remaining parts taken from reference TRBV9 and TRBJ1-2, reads DSGVTQTPKHLITATGQRVTLRCSPRSGDLSVYWYQQSLDQGLQFLIQYYNGEERAKGNILERFSAQQFPDLHSELNLSSLELGDSALYFCASRHDLGGGGYGYTFGSGTRLTVV.

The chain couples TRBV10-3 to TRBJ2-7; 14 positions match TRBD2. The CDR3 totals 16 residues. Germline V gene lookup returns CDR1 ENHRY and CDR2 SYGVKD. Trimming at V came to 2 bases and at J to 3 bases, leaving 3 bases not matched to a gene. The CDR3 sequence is CAISEGLAGGNYEQYF. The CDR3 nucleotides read TGTGCCATCAGTGAGGGACTAGCGGGGGGAAACTACGAGCAGTACTTC.

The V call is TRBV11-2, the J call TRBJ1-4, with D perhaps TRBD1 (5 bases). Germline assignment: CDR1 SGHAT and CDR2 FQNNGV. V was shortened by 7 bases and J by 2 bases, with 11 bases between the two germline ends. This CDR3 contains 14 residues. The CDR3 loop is CASTLGRTNEKLFF. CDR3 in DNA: TGTGCCAGCACCTTGGGACGGACTAATGAAAAACTGTTTTTT. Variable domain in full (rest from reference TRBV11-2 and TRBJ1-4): EAGVAQSPRYKIIEKRQSVAFWCNPISGHATLYWYQQILGQGPKLLIQFQNNGVVDDSQLPKDRFSAERLKGVDSTLKIQPAKLEDSAVYLCASTLGRTNEKLFFGSGTQLSVL.

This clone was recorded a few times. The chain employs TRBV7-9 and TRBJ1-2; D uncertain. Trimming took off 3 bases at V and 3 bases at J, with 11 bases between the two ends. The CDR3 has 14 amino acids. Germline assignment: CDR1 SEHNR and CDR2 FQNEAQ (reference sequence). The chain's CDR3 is CASSFGLPDYGYTF. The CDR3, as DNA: TGTGCCAGCAGCTTCGGTTTGCCAGACTATGGCTACACCTTC.

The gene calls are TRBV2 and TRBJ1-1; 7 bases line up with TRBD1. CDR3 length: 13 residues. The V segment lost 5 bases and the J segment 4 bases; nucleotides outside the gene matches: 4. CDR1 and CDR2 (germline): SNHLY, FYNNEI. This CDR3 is CASSQDRSTEAFF. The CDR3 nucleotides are TGTGCCAGCAGTCAGGACAGGAGCACTGAAGCTTTCTTT.

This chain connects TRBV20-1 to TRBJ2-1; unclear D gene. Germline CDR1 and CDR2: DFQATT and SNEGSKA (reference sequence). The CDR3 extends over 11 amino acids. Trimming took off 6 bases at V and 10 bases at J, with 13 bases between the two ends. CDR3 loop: CSAHSFGEQFF. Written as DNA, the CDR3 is TGCAGTGCCCACTCCTTCGGAGAGCAGTTCTTC.